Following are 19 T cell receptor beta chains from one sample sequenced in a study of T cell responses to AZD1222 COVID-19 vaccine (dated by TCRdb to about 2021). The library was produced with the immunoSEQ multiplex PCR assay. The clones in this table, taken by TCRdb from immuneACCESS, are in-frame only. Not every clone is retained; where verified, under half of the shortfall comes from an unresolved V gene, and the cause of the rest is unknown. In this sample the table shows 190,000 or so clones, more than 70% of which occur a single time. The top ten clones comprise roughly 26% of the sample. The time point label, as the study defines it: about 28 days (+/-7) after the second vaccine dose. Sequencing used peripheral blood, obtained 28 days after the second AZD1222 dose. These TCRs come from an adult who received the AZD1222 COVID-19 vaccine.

For the CDR3, the DNA is TGTGCCAGCAAGGAGACTAGTTACAATGAGCAGTTCTTC. Residues: CASKETSYNEQFF. The chain recombines TRBV2 with TRBJ2-1, with D maybe TRBD2 (6 bases). The CDR3 has 13 amino acids. Germline values: CDR1 SNHLY, CDR2 FYNNEI. Trimming stripped 7 bases from V and 4 bases from J, with 11 bases between.

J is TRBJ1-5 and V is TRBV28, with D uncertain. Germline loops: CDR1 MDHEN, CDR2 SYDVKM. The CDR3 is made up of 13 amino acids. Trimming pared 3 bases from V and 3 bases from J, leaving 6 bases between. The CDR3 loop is CASSLGYNQPQHF. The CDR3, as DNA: TGTGCCAGCAGTTTGGGGTACAATCAGCCCCAGCATTTT.

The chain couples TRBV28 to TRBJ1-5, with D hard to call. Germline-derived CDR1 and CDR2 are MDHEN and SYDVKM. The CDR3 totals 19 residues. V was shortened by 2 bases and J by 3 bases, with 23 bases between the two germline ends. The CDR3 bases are TGTGCCAGCAGTTTAAAGGAGGGCAGTTTCGGGGTATTCAATCAGCCCCAGCATTTT. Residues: CASSLKEGSFGVFNQPQHF.

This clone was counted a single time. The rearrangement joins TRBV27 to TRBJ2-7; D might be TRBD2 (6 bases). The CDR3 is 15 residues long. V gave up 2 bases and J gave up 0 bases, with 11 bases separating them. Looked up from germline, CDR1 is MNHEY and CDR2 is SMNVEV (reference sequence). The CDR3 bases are TGTGCCAGCAGTTTAAGTCGGGGGAACTCCTACGAGCAGTACTTC. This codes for CASSLSRGNSYEQYF.

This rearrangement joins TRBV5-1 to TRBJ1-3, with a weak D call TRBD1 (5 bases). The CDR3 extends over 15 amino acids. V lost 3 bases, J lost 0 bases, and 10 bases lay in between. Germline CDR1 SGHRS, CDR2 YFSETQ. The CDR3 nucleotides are TGCGCCAGCAGCTCAGGGCTTTCCTCTGGAAACACCATATATTTT. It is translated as CASSSGLSSGNTIYF.

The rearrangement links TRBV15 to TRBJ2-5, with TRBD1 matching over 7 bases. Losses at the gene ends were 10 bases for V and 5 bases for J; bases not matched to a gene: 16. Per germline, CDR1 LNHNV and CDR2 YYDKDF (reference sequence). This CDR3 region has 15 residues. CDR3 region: CAIQTEGAKRETQYF. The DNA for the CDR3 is TGTGCCATCCAAACCGAGGGGGCCAAAAGGGAGACCCAGTACTTC. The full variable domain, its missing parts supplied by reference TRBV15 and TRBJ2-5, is DAMVIQNPRYQVTQFGKPVTLSCSQTLNHNVMYWYQQKSSQAPKLLFHYYDKDFNNEADTPDNFQSRRPNTSFCFLDIRSPGLGDTAMYLCAIQTEGAKRETQYFGPGTRLLVL.

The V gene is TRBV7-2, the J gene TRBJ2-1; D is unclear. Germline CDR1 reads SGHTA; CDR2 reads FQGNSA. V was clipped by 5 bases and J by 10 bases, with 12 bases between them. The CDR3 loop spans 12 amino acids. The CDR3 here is CASSTYLGEQFF. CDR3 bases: TGTGCCAGCAGCACCTATCTCGGGGAGCAGTTCTTC.

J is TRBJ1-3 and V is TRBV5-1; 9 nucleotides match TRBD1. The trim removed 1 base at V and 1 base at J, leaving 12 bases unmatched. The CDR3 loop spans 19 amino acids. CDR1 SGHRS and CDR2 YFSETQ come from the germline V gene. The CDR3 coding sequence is TGCGCCAGCAGCTTGTTCGCGGACAGGGGCGGTTTGTCTGGAAACACCATATATTTT. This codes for CASSLFADRGGLSGNTIYF.

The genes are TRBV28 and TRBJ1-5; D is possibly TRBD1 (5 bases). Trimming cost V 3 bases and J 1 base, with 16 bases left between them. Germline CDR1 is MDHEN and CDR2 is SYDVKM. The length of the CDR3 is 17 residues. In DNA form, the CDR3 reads TGTGCCAGCAGTTTGTTTTTAGGGGTCGCGAGCAATCAGCCCCAGCATTTT. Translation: CASSLFLGVASNQPQHF.

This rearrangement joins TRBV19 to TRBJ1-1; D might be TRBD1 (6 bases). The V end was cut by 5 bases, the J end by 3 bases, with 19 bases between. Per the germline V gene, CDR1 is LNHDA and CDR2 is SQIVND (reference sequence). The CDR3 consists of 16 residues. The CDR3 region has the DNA TGTGCCAGTAGTCTCCTACAGGGTATTTGGGACACTGAAGCTTTCTTT. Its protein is CASSLLQGIWDTEAFF. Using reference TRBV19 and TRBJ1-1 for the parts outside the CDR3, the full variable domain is DGGITQSPKYLFRKEGQNVTLSCEQNLNHDAMYWYRQDPGQGLRLIYYSQIVNDFQKGDIAEGYSVSREKKESFPLTVTSAQKNPTAFYLCASSLLQGIWDTEAFFGQGTRLTVV.

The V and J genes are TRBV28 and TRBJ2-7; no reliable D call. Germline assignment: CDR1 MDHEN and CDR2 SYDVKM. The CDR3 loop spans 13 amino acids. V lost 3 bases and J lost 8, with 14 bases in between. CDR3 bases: TGTGCCAGCAGTTTCGGGCTCCCCATACAGCAGTACTTC. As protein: CASSFGLPIQQYF.

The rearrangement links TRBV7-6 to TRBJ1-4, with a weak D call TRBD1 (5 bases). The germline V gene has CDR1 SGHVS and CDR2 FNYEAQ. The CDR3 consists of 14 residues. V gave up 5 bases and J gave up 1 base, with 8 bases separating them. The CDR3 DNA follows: TGTGCCAGCAGCATGGGGGTAACTAATGAAAAACTGTTTTTT. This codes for CASSMGVTNEKLFF.

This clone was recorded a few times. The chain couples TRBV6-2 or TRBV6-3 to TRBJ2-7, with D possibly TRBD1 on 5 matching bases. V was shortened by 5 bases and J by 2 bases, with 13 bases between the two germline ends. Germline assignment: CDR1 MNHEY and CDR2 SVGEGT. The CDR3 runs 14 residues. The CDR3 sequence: CASSQADRPYEQYF. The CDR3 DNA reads TGTGCCAGCAGTCAAGCCGACAGACCCTACGAGCAGTACTTC.

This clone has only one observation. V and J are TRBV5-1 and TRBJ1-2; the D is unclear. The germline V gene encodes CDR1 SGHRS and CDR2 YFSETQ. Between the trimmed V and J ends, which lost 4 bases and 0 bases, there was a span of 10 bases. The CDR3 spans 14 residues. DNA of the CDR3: TGCGCCAGCAGCCCTGTGGCTCCTAACTATGGCTACACCTTC. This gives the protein CASSPVAPNYGYTF.

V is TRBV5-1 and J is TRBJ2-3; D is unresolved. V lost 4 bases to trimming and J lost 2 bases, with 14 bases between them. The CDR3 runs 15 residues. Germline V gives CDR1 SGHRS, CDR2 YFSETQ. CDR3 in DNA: TGCGCCAGCAGCCCCGGACCCCAGGTCACAGATACGCAGTATTTT. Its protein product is CASSPGPQVTDTQYF. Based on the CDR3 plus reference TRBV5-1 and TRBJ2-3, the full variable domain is KAGVTQTPRYLIKTRGQQVTLSCSPISGHRSVSWYQQTPGQGLQFLFEYFSETQRNKGNFPGRFSGRQFSNSRSEMNVSTLELGDSALYLCASSPGPQVTDTQYFGPGTRLTVL.

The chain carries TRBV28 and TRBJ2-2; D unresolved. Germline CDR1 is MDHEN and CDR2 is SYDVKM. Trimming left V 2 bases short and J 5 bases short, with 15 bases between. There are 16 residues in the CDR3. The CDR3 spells CASSLPRAGRTGELFF. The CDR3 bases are TGTGCCAGCAGTTTACCCCGGGCAGGTCGGACCGGGGAGCTGTTTTTT.

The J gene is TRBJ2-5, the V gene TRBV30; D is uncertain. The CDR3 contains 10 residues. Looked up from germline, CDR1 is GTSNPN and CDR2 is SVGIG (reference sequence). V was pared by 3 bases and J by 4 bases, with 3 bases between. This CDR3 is CAWRGETQYF. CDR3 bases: TGTGCCTGGAGGGGAGAGACCCAGTACTTC.

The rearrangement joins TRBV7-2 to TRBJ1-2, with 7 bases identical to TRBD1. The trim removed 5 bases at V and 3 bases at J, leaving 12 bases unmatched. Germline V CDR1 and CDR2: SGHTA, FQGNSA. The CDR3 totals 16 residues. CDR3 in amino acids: CASSLRPGTEDYGYTF. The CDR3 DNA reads TGTGCCAGCAGCCTGCGACCCGGGACAGAGGACTATGGCTACACCTTC.

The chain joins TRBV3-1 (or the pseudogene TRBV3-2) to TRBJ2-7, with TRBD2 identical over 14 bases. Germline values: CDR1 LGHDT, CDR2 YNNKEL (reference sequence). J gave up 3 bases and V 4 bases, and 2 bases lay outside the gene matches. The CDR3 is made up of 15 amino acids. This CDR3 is CASSRGLAGDYEQYF. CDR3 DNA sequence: TGTGCCAGCAGCCGGGGACTAGCGGGGGACTACGAGCAGTACTTC.